These 19 T cell receptor beta chains came from one sample sequenced in a study of T cell repertoires in cytomegalovirus infection. TCRdb used MiXCR to reprocess the reads, holding one entry per CDR3 protein. This table holds fewer than 350,000 distinct CDR3 sequences, about a sixth found once. What was sequenced was PBMCs. The receptor source for this set is a human donor in good health (CMV status not recorded). Some clones in this sample may be carry-over from other donors' samples.

This clonotype was observed a handful of times. The gene calls are TRBV28 and TRBJ2-7; D could derive from TRBD1 or TRBD2 (7 bases each). Trimming shortened V by 5 bases and J by 6 bases, and 23 bases separated the two germline ends. Germline loops: CDR1 MDHEN, CDR2 SYDVKM. This CDR3 has 16 amino acids. CDR3 nucleotide sequence: TGTGCCAGCAGTCCTGGGGGGGCCGGGACAGTTTTCGAGCAGTACTTC. It translates to CASSPGGAGTVFEQYF.

In regard to this clonotype: A read error may be the cause here, since a much bigger clone is one base away. The chain links TRBV12-3 or TRBV12-4 to TRBJ2-2; 8 bases match TRBD1. This CDR3 has 16 amino acids. V lost 6 bases and J lost 2; bases outside the gene matches: 8. The CDR3 region has the DNA TGTGCCAGCAGGCGGGACAGGAGCTCTAACACCGGGGAGCTGTTTTTT. It encodes CASRRDRSSNTGELFF.

This clonotype was counted ten times or more. The CDR3: CASSLASSGGGPDTQYF. The CDR3 bases are TGTGCCAGCAGCTTGGCGTCTAGCGGGGGTGGCCCAGATACGCAGTATTTT. The chain joins TRBV5-5 to TRBJ2-3; 10 nucleotides match TRBD2. The CDR3 totals 17 residues. V was clipped by 0 bases and J by 4 bases; unmatched bases: 8. The germline gives CDR1 SGHKS, CDR2 YYEKEE (reference sequence).

This clonotype turned up a few times. The V and J genes are TRBV5-6 and TRBJ2-2, with D possibly matching TRBD2 (6 bases). From germline, CDR1 is SGHDT and CDR2 YYEEEE. Trimming took off 3 bases at V and 6 bases at J, with 9 bases between the two ends. The CDR3 loop spans 13 amino acids. The CDR3 DNA reads as TGTGCCAGCAGCTCGGGGGTTGCCGGGGAGCTGTTTTTT. Translated, it gives CASSSGVAGELFF.

The genes are TRBV12-3 or TRBV12-4 and TRBJ1-2, with D perhaps TRBD1 (6 bases). This CDR3 comprises 14 residues. Deletions cut 6 bases from V and 2 bases from J, with 13 bases between. This CDR3 is CASRPGQPNYGYTF. The CDR3 DNA reads as TGTGCCAGCAGGCCGGGACAACCCAACTATGGCTACACCTTC.

This chain links TRBV15 with TRBJ2-1; D perhaps matches TRBD1 (6 bases). Trimming cost V 3 bases and J 0 bases, with 27 bases left between them. The CDR3 length is 21 residues. CDR1 LNHNV and CDR2 YYDKDF come from the germline V gene (reference sequence). Here the CDR3 reads CATSRHPTKGLTGSSYNEQFF. CDR3 in DNA: TGTGCCACCAGCAGGCATCCCACGAAGGGCCTGACAGGAAGCTCCTACAATGAGCAGTTCTTC. Supplemented by reference TRBV15 and TRBJ2-1, the full variable domain reads DAMVIQNPRYQVTQFGKPVTLSCSQTLNHNVMYWYQQKSSQAPKLLFHYYDKDFNNEADTPDNFQSRRPNTSFCFLDIRSPGLGDTAMYLCATSRHPTKGLTGSSYNEQFFGPGTRLTVL.

This clonotype was counted at least ten times. The rearrangement joins TRBV12-3 or TRBV12-4 to TRBJ2-7; 7 bases are shared with TRBD1. This CDR3 region has 14 residues. V lost 5 bases to trimming and J lost 4 bases; unmatched junction nucleotides: 8. The CDR3 loop reads CASSPGQNFYEQYF. The CDR3 DNA reads as TGTGCCAGCAGTCCGGGACAGAACTTTTACGAGCAGTACTTC.

In its sample, this clonotype was seen many times. This chain joins TRBV7-2 and TRBJ1-1, with 8 bases aligning to TRBD1. Germline CDR1 SGHTA, CDR2 FQGNSA. The J segment lost 10 bases and the V segment lost 5 bases, leaving 6 bases of the junction unmatched. The CDR3 loop spans 12 amino acids. Here the CDR3 DNA reads TGTGCCAGCAGCCCATCCAGGGGGCGAGCTTTCTTT. Its protein product is CASSPSRGRAFF. Looking up the rest from reference TRBV7-2 and TRBJ1-1 gives the full variable domain: GAGVSQSPSNKVTEKGKDVELRCDPISGHTALYWYRQSLGQGLEFLIYFQGNSAPDKSGLPSDRFSAERTGGSVSTLTIQRTQQEDSAVYLCASSPSRGRAFFGQGTRLTVV.

This clonotype was counted ten times or more. V is TRBV4-1 and J is TRBJ1-1; D ambiguous. Trimming removed 0 bases at V and 3 bases at J, with 8 bases between. The CDR3 consists of 14 residues. Germline values: CDR1 MGHRA, CDR2 YSYEKL. For the CDR3, the DNA is TGCGCCAGCAGCCAAGACGGAGGGCACACTGAAGCTTTCTTT. Amino acid sequence: CASSQDGGHTEAFF.

This clonotype was counted between two and nine times. The CDR3 nucleotides read TGTGCCAGCAGCCGGGGGGTACGGTTTGATGAGCAGTTCTTC. Translation: CASSRGVRFDEQFF. V usage is TRBV3-1 and J usage is TRBJ2-1; the D gene is possibly TRBD2 (6 bases). Per the germline V gene, CDR1 is LGHDT and CDR2 is YNNKEL (reference sequence). This CDR3 has 14 amino acids. The V end was cut by 4 bases, the J end by 8 bases, with 15 bases between.

The chain uses TRBV11-3 and TRBJ2-1; perhaps D is TRBD1 or TRBD2 (5 bases each). Trimming left V 1 base short and J 8 bases short, with 9 bases between. The CDR3 sequence is 13 residues long. In germline, CDR1 is SGHNT, CDR2 YENEEA. The CDR3 nucleotides are TGTGCCAGCAGCTTAGGAGGGGCGGATGAGCAGTTCTTC. Translation: CASSLGGADEQFF.

There are a few counts of this clonotype. The chain is built from TRBV7-9 and TRBJ1-5, with 10 bases matching TRBD1. This CDR3 contains 18 residues. Trimming cost V 0 bases and J 3 bases; bases outside gene matches: 8. Germline CDR1 and CDR2: SEHNR and FQNEAQ (reference sequence). The CDR3, as DNA: TGTGCCAGCAGCTTAGCGCTAATAGGGACAGGGGACAATCAGCCCCAGCATTTT. Amino acids: CASSLALIGTGDNQPQHF.

The J gene is TRBJ2-7, the V gene TRBV2; D is uncertain. The V and J ends lost 4 bases and 2 bases respectively, with 15 bases between them. Germline V lookup: CDR1 SNHLY, CDR2 FYNNEI. There are 15 residues in the CDR3. DNA of the CDR3: TGTGCCAGCAGTGGGGTAGGTATGACGGCCTACGAGCAGTACTTC. Its protein is CASSGVGMTAYEQYF.

The rearrangement links TRBV20-1 to TRBJ1-2, with D perhaps matching TRBD1 (6 bases). The V end lost 7 bases, the J end lost 1 base, and 16 bases lay between the germline ends. Germline V lookup: CDR1 DFQATT, CDR2 SNEGSKA (reference sequence). This CDR3 has 14 residues. The CDR3 DNA follows: TGCAGTGGTAGTCACAGGGTTGGTAACTATGGCTACACCTTC. Its translation is CSGSHRVGNYGYTF.

This clonotype was seen at least ten times. The gene calls are TRBV5-4 and TRBJ2-5, with TRBD1 matching over 8 bases. Germline V gene lookup returns CDR1 SGHNT and CDR2 YYREEE (reference sequence). The length of the CDR3 is 14 residues. Germline trimming cut 3 bases from V and 4 bases from J; bases unmatched to any gene: 5. This chain's CDR3 is CASSYQGAGETQYF. In DNA form, the CDR3 reads TGTGCCAGCAGCTACCAGGGGGCGGGAGAGACCCAGTACTTC.

This clonotype was recorded at least ten times. The junction differs from germline at one of its ends, possibly a read error. This chain uses TRBV7-7 with TRBJ2-3, with 7 bases lining up with TRBD2. This CDR3 region has 14 residues. Germline lookup yields CDR1 SSHAT and CDR2 FNYEAQ (reference sequence). For the CDR3, the DNA is TGTGCTAGCAGCAAGGGCGGGGGTGGAGATACGCAGTATTTT. It yields the protein CASSKGGGGDTQYF.

This sequence joins TRBV6-1 and TRBJ2-3, with D possibly matching TRBD1 (6 bases). The CDR3 loop spans 13 amino acids. Per the germline V gene, CDR1 is MNHNS and CDR2 is SASEGT. V was trimmed by 8 bases and J by 3 bases, leaving 12 bases between them. DNA of the CDR3: TGTGCCAGCCGGAAAGGGGGAACAGATACGCAGTATTTT. It encodes CASRKGGTDTQYF.

This clonotype was counted at least ten times. The V gene is TRBV6-1, the J gene TRBJ2-6, with 8 positions matching TRBD1. The CDR3 length is 16 residues. Germline V gene sequence: CDR1 MNHNS, CDR2 SASEGT. The ends lost 2 bases at V and 3 bases at J; junction bases unmatched: 3. DNA of the CDR3: TGTGCCAGCAGTGAACAGGGGGCGATTGGGGCCAACGTCCTGACTTTC. This codes for CASSEQGAIGANVLTF.

V gene TRBV20-1 combines with J gene TRBJ1-5, with TRBD1 identical over 8 bases. V shed 6 bases and J 2 bases; nucleotides not matched to a gene: 3. Germline V gives CDR1 DFQATT, CDR2 SNEGSKA (reference sequence). This CDR3 is built from 13 residues. CDR3 DNA sequence: TGCAGTGCCAGGGGGCTTGGCAATCAGCCCCAGCATTTT. Protein product: CSARGLGNQPQHF.